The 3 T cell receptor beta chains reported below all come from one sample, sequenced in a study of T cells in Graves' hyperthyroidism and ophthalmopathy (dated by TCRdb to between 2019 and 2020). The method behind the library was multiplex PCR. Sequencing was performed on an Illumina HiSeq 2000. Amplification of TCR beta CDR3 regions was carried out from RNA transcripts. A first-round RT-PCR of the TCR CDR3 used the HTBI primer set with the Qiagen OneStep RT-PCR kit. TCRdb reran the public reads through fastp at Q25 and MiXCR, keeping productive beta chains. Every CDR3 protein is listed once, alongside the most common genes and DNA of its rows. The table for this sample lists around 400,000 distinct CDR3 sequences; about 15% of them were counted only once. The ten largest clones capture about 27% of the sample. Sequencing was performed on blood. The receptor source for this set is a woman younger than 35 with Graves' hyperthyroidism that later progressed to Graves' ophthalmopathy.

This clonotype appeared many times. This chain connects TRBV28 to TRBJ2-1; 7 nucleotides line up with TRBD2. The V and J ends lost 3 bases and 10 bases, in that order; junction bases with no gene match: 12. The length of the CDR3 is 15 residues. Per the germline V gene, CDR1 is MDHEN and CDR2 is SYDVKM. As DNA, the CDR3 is TGTGCCAGCAGTTTGTATGGTGGGAGGGCCGACGAGCAGTTCTTC. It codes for CASSLYGGRADEQFF.

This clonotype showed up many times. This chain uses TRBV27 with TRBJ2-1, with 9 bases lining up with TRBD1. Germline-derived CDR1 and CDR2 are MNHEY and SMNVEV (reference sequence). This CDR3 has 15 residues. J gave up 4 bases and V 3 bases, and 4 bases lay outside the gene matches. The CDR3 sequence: CASSFFGTGYNEQFF. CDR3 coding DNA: TGTGCCAGCAGTTTCTTCGGGACAGGGTACAATGAGCAGTTCTTC.

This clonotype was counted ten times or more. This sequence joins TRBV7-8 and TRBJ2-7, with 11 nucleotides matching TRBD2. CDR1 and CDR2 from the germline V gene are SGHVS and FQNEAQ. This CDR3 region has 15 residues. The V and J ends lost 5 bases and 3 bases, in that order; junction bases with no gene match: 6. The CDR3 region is CASSQRLAGLYEQYF. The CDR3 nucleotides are TGTGCCAGCAGCCAGAGACTAGCGGGACTCTACGAGCAGTACTTC.